The clone carrying this T cell receptor (beta chain) was observed a single time. Only in-frame clones appear in the TCRdb table, and some are missing; sequencing was by immunoSEQ multiplex PCR. The sample has 90,000 to 150,000 clones, 70% to 90% seen once. These data originate in a study of blood T cell repertoires in COVID-19. The CDR3 totals 15 residues. The V gene's germline CDR1 is SNHLY and CDR2 FYNNEI. Trimming cost V 0 bases and J 5 bases; bases outside gene matches: 4. The receptor's source is a man between 65 and 79 years old who had recovered from COVID-19. The V call is TRBV2, the J call TRBJ2-1; 7 bases match TRBD1. The sequenced sample was peripheral blood. The CDR3 DNA is TGTGCCAGCAGTGAAGCAAGTGGGACAGACAATGAGCAGTTCTTC. It encodes CASSEASGTDNEQFF.